The 18 T cell receptor beta chains below come from one sample, sequenced in a study of neurological immune-mediated disorders. TCRdb itself ran the 5' RACE reads through MiXCR, one entry per CDR3 protein. In the table there are tens of thousands of distinct CDR3 sequences, 3% to 4% of which are singletons. The specimen sequenced was PBMCs. The receptors were gathered from a man in his thirties or forties with multiple sclerosis.

This clonotype was recorded at least ten times. J is TRBJ2-7 and V is TRBV12-3 or TRBV12-4; TRBD1 matches at 7 bases. This CDR3 comprises 15 residues. V was pared by 6 bases and J by 2 bases, with 10 bases of the junction left unmatched. The CDR3 DNA reads as TGTGCCAGCAGCCTGGGACAGACTATTACCTACGAGCAGTACTTC. Its protein product is CASSLGQTITYEQYF.

This clonotype was found many times. The chain uses TRBV20-1 and TRBJ1-2; D remains ambiguous. The length of the CDR3 is 13 residues. Between the trimmed V and J ends, which lost 3 bases and 4 bases, there was a span of 12 bases. Per the germline V gene, CDR1 is DFQATT and CDR2 is SNEGSKA (reference sequence). The CDR3 nucleotides read TGCAGTGCTAGCCTCGGCGGATTCTATGGCTACACCTTC. Translated: CSASLGGFYGYTF.

This clonotype was picked up many times. The chain couples TRBV20-1 to TRBJ1-4, with D possibly matching TRBD1 (5 bases). The CDR3 runs 11 residues. CDR1 DFQATT and CDR2 SNEGSKA come from the germline V gene (reference sequence). V was pared by 5 bases and J by 12 bases, with 13 bases between. The DNA for the CDR3 is TGCAGTGCTCGAGGGGTGAGAGAACTGTTTTTT. Translating gives CSARGVRELFF.

This clonotype was seen many times. The chain combines TRBV5-1 with TRBJ2-1; 7 bases line up with TRBD1. With V trimmed by 3 bases and J by 4 bases, 13 bases remained unmatched. The CDR3 is made up of 17 amino acids. Germline CDR1 SGHRS, CDR2 YFSETQ. The CDR3 sequence is CASSSQPGQSKYNEQFF. In DNA, the CDR3 is TGCGCCAGCAGCTCCCAACCGGGACAGAGCAAATACAATGAGCAGTTCTTC.

This clonotype was seen at least ten times. The chain uses TRBV6-1 and TRBJ1-5; D perhaps matches TRBD1 (5 bases). The CDR3 is made up of 16 amino acids. The V end was cut by 6 bases, the J end by 2 bases, with 17 bases between. Germline CDR1 reads MNHNS; CDR2 reads SASEGT. The CDR3 DNA sequence: TGTGCCAGCAGGATTACGCAGGGTCAGGGCAATCAGCCCCAGCATTTT. Protein: CASRITQGQGNQPQHF.

This clonotype was counted ten times or more. This sequence joins TRBV24-1 and TRBJ2-5; D call uncertain. V lost 3 bases and J lost 5, with 9 bases in between. The CDR3 spans 13 residues. CDR1 is KGHDR, CDR2 SFDVKD, per germline. The CDR3 coding sequence is TGTGCCACCAGTGATGAAGCGCGCGAGACCCAGTACTTC. This encodes CATSDEARETQYF.

In its sample, this clonotype was seen many times. The CDR3 protein is CASSSSGGSSYNEQFF. The CDR3 bases are TGTGCCAGCAGCAGTAGCGGGGGAAGCTCCTACAATGAGCAGTTCTTC. The rearrangement links TRBV7-9 to TRBJ2-1; 9 bases agree with TRBD2. Losses at the gene ends were 5 bases for V and 0 bases for J; bases not matched to a gene: 5. CDR3 length: 16 residues. The germline gives CDR1 SEHNR, CDR2 FQNEAQ (reference sequence).

The table lists this clonotype with many counts. The CDR3 sequence is CASSPGTGGYEQYF. Written as DNA, the CDR3 is TGCGCCAGCAGTCCCGGGACAGGGGGCTACGAGCAGTACTTC. The J gene is TRBJ2-7, the V gene TRBV10-1, with 11 positions matching TRBD1. J was trimmed by 3 bases and V by 5 bases; bases with no gene match: 3. This CDR3 is built from 14 residues. Germline V CDR1 and CDR2: WNHNN, SYGVQD (reference sequence).

This clonotype was detected ten times or more. V and J are TRBV6-2 or TRBV6-3 and TRBJ1-2; the D is unclear. V lost 8 bases to trimming and J lost 3 bases, with 13 bases between them. This CDR3 is 13 amino acids long. Germline V lookup: CDR1 MNHEY, CDR2 SVGEGT. CDR3 nucleotides: TGTGCCAGCTCGGACCGTCCGGACTATGGCTACACCTTC. Translation: CASSDRPDYGYTF.

The table lists this clonotype with a few counts. V gene TRBV7-8 combines with J gene TRBJ1-5, with 8 bases that match TRBD1. The germline V gene encodes CDR1 SGHVS and CDR2 FQNEAQ. V lost 5 bases, J lost 6 bases, and 9 bases stayed unmatched. The CDR3 contains 15 residues. The CDR3 DNA is TGTGCCAGCAGCGCGAAAGCAGGGGGCTTTCAGCCCCAGCATTTT. Its translation is CASSAKAGGFQPQHF.

The rearrangement links TRBV20-1 to TRBJ2-3, with 7 bases that match TRBD2. V lost 3 bases to trimming and J lost 0 bases; unmatched junction nucleotides: 6. Germline V gene sequence: CDR1 DFQATT, CDR2 SNEGSKA (reference sequence). This CDR3 region has 15 residues. The CDR3 reads CSASGGTFSTDTQYF. The CDR3 region has the DNA TGCAGTGCTAGCGGGGGGACTTTCAGCACAGATACGCAGTATTTT.

Ten or more counts support this clonotype. The chain couples TRBV7-8 to TRBJ2-5, with D uncertain. V lost 1 base, J lost 0 bases, and 9 bases lay in between. The germline V gene encodes CDR1 SGHVS and CDR2 FQNEAQ. The CDR3 runs 15 residues. CDR3 sequence (DNA): TGTGCCAGCAGCTTAGATGTGGTAAACCAAGAGACCCAGTACTTC. This gives the protein CASSLDVVNQETQYF.

At least ten counts were recorded for this clonotype. The chain carries TRBV29-1 and TRBJ1-4; 7 bases align to TRBD1. The CDR3 has 14 residues. Per germline, CDR1 SQVTM and CDR2 ANQGSEA. J gave up 5 bases and V 6 bases, and 9 bases lay outside the gene matches. The CDR3 DNA reads as TGCAGCGTGGGGTTGGGACAGCAGAATGAAAAACTGTTTTTT. The encoded protein is CSVGLGQQNEKLFF.

This clonotype showed up just a few times. The chain has TRBV9 and TRBJ1-6; D call uncertain. V lost 3 bases to trimming and J lost 0 bases, with 13 bases between them. The CDR3 spans 17 residues. Germline CDR1 and CDR2: SGDLS and YYNGEE. CDR3 DNA sequence: TGTGCCAGCAGCGACAGTTCAGCGAGCTCCTATAATTCACCCCTCCACTTT. Amino acids: CASSDSSASSYNSPLHF.

This clonotype appeared many times. The chain has TRBV6-5 and TRBJ1-4; D gene unclear. This CDR3 has 16 amino acids. V dropped 5 bases and J dropped 0 bases, with 13 bases sitting between them. Germline CDR1 MNHEY, CDR2 SVGAGI. In DNA, the CDR3 is TGTGCCAGCAGTGAATACTCCGGGGCAACTAATGAAAAACTGTTTTTT. It specifies CASSEYSGATNEKLFF.

This clonotype was seen many times. This sequence joins TRBV5-6 and TRBJ1-1, with unresolved D. Germline V lookup: CDR1 SGHDT, CDR2 YYEEEE. Trimming removed 3 bases at V and 8 bases at J, with 11 bases between. The CDR3 loop spans 12 amino acids. The CDR3 DNA is TGTGCCAGCAGCTATCACGGGAAGGAAGCTTTCTTT. It yields the protein CASSYHGKEAFF.

The table lists this clonotype with many counts. The rearrangement uses TRBV6-2 or TRBV6-3 and TRBJ2-7, with a weak D call TRBD2 (7 bases). This CDR3 has 15 residues. Germline CDR1 is MNHEY and CDR2 is SVGEGT. The V end was cut by 4 bases, the J end by 2 bases, with 15 bases between. This CDR3 reads CASSFIAGAPYEQYF. The CDR3 nucleotides are TGTGCCAGCAGTTTTATCGCGGGGGCGCCCTACGAGCAGTACTTC.

Concerning this clonotype: A much larger clone sits a single nucleotide away, making a read error possible. The V and J genes are TRBV20-1 and TRBJ1-1, with D unclear. V lost 5 bases to trimming and J lost 2 bases, with 12 bases between them. Germline CDR1 DFQATT, CDR2 SNEGSKA (reference sequence). The CDR3 length is 13 residues. The CDR3 sequence: CSAPWEGNTEAFF. The CDR3 coding sequence is TGCAGTGCTCCCTGGGAAGGTAACACTGAAGCTTTCTTT.